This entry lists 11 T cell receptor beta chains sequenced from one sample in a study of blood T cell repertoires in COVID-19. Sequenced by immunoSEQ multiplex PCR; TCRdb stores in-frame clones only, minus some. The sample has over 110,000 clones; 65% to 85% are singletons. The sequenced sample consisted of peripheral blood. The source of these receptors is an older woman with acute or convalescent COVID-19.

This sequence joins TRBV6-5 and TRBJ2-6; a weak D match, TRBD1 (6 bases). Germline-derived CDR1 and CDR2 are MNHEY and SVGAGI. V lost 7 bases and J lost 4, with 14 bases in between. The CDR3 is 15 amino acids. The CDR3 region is CASTGQSSGANVLTF. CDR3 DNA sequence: TGTGCCAGCACTGGACAGTCTTCGGGGGCCAACGTCCTGACTTTC.

The CDR3: CASRRTGPETEAFF. The CDR3 nucleotides are TGTGCCAGCAGACGGACAGGGCCCGAGACTGAAGCTTTCTTT. V usage is TRBV27 and J usage is TRBJ1-1; TRBD1 matches at 8 bases. CDR1 is MNHEY and CDR2 is SMNVEV in the germline V gene (reference sequence). Trimming took 6 bases from V and 5 from J; bases not matched to a gene: 8. There are 14 residues in the CDR3.

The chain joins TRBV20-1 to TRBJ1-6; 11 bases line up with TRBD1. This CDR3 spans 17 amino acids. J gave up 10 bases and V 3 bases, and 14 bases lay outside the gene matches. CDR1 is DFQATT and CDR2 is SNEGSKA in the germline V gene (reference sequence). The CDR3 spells CSASVGRPGQGGSPLHF. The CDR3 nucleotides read TGCAGTGCTAGTGTTGGTCGACCGGGACAGGGGGGATCACCCCTCCACTTT.

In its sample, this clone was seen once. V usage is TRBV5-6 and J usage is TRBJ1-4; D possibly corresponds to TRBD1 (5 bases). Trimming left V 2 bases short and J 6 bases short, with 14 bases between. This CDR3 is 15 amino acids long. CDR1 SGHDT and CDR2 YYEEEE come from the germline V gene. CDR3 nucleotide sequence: TGTGCCAGCAGCTTTTATTTCGTGGGGCATGAAAAACTGTTTTTT. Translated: CASSFYFVGHEKLFF.

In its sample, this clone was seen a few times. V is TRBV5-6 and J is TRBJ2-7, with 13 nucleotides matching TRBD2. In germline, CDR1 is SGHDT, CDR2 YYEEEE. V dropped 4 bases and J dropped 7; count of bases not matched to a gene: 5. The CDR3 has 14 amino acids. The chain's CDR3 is CASSRRTSGSEQYF. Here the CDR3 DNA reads TGTGCCAGCAGCCGTCGGACTAGCGGGAGTGAGCAGTACTTC.

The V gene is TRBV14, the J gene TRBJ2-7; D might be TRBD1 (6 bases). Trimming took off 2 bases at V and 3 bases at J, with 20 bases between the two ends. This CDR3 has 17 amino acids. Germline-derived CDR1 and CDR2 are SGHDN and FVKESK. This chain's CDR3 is CASSQRGIQGKSYEQYF. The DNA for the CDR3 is TGTGCCAGCAGCCAAAGGGGGATACAGGGAAAAAGCTACGAGCAGTACTTC.

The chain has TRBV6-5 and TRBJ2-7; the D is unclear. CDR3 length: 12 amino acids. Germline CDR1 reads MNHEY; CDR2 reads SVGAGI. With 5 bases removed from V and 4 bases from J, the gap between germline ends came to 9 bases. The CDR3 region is CASSTHRYEQYF. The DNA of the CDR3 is TGTGCCAGCAGTACCCATAGATACGAGCAGTACTTC.

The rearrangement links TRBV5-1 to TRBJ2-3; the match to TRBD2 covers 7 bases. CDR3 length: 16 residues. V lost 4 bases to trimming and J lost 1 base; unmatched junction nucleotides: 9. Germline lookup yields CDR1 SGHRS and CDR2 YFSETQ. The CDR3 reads CASSGGAGVGTDTQYF. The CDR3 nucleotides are TGCGCCAGCAGCGGCGGGGCGGGAGTGGGCACAGATACGCAGTATTTT.

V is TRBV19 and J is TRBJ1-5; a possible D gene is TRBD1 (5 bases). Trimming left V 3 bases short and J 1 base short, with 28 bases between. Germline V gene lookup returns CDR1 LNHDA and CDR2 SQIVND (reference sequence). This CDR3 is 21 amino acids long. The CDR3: CASSIGWGQGGLTRSNQPQHF. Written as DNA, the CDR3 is TGTGCCAGTAGTATCGGGTGGGGCCAGGGTGGATTAACTCGGAGCAATCAGCCCCAGCATTTT.

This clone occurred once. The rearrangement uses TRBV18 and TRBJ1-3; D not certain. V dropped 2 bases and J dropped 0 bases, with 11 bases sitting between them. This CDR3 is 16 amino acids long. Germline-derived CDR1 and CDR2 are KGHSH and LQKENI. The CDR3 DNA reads TGTGCCAGCTCACCATTGGCGGGGTACTCTGGAAACACCATATATTTT. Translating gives CASSPLAGYSGNTIYF.

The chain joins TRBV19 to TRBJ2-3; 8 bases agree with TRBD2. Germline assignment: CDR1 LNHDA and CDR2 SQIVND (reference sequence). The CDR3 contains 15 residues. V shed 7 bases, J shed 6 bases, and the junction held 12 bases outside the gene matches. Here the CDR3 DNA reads TGTGCCAGTACCCCAGCGGGAGAGCCCCAGGATACGCAGTATTTT. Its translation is CASTPAGEPQDTQYF.